Listed here are 4 T cell receptor beta chains from one sample, sequenced in a study of blood T cell repertoires in COVID-19 (dated by TCRdb to the early 2020s). The method was the immunoSEQ multiplex PCR assay. Entries here come from immuneACCESS through TCRdb and include only in-frame sequences with V and J called. Some clones fail to appear in such tables; in the studies checked, an unresolved V gene covers under half of the shortfall, and the cause of the remainder is unknown. In all, the sample holds about 240,000 clones, and under 85% of those were seen once. The ten most abundant clones make up about 2% of the sample. The sequencing input was peripheral blood. These receptors were taken from a man aged 30-40 years who had recovered from COVID-19.

The chain carries TRBV25-1 and TRBJ1-6; 8 bases map to TRBD1. This CDR3 is built from 13 residues. Trimming removed 8 bases from V and 5 bases from J; junction bases left unmatched: 2. The germline V gene has CDR1 MGHDK and CDR2 SYGVNS. DNA of the CDR3: TGTGCCAGCGGGGACAGGAATAATTCACCCCTCCACTTT. It is translated as CASGDRNNSPLHF.

This clone was seen once. The chain links TRBV2 to TRBJ1-1; D uncertain. Germline V CDR1 and CDR2: SNHLY, FYNNEI. V was shortened by 6 bases and J by 1 base, with 12 bases between the two germline ends. The CDR3 runs to 14 residues. This CDR3 is CASRASGGNTEAFF. The CDR3 region has the DNA TGTGCCAGCAGGGCCAGCGGCGGGAACACTGAAGCTTTCTTT.

The V and J genes are TRBV6-4 and TRBJ1-2; 7 nucleotides match TRBD1. Germline CDR1 and CDR2: MRHNA and SNTAGT. The CDR3 has 16 amino acids. Trimming at V came to 0 bases and at J to 4 bases, leaving 8 bases not matched to a gene. CDR3 coding DNA: TGTGCCAGCAGTGACTCGGCCGGGACAGATATCTATGGCTACACCTTC. Translation: CASSDSAGTDIYGYTF.

The rearrangement links TRBV19 to TRBJ2-7, with 8 nucleotides matching TRBD2. Germline-derived CDR1 and CDR2 are LNHDA and SQIVND (reference sequence). V was clipped by 3 bases and J by 9 bases; unmatched bases: 10. This CDR3 has 14 residues. The CDR3 region has the DNA TGTGCCAGTAGTATTGGTCTAGCGGGTGGTGTGCAGTACTTC. Translating it yields CASSIGLAGGVQYF.